Here is one TCR beta chain with its context. Its antigen is unidentified. The data stem from a study of cytotoxic CD8 clonotypes in ibrutinib-treated CLL. Broader study findings: Clonality increased at ibrutinib response and stayed stable in sustained remission. At progression, however, it fell back toward baseline.

Assay: immunoSEQ multiplex PCR; the TCRdb copy retains only in-frame clones and omits some. The data contain around 160,000 clones, about 88% of them singletons. Germline CDR1 reads SGHNT; CDR2 reads YYREEE (reference sequence). V was pared by 1 base and J by 2 bases, with 9 bases of the junction left unmatched. This CDR3 comprises 17 residues. The material sequenced was PBMCs, taken at disease progression, from a patient treated with ibrutinib. The chain is built from TRBV5-4 and TRBJ2-3; 8 positions match TRBD2. The source of this sequence is a human donor with chronic lymphocytic leukemia. Written as DNA, the CDR3 is TGTGCCAGCAGCTTGATAGGATTAGCGGGATCCACAGATACGCAGTATTTT. Amino acid sequence: CASSLIGLAGSTDTQYF.